The clone carrying this T cell receptor (beta chain) was seen many times. Antigen unknown. A much larger clone differs from this one at a single base, so this may be a read error. Other DNA variants within this sample encode the same CDR3. None of the patients had undergone any treatment ahead of thyroid surgery. Via MiXCR, TCRdb re-called the PCR reads. The sample lists 90,000 or so clones; over 8.5% were seen once. V shed 3 bases and J shed 3 bases, with 6 bases lying between them. The CDR3 totals 13 residues. Germline V CDR1 and CDR2: MNHNS, SASEGT. This entry comes from a study of metastatic and nonmetastatic thyroid tumors. Study-level points and caveats: TCR beta diversity was reportedly significantly higher in malignant thyroid tumors than benign nodules, in blood and tumor.

Input material: blood. This TCR came from a female donor with papillary thyroid cancer or a benign thyroid nodule (not recorded which). Some clones in this sample may be carry-over from other donors' samples. The rearrangement uses TRBV6-1 and TRBJ1-5; D ambiguous. The CDR3 nucleotides are TGTGCCAGCAGTGAGGCAGACAATCAGCCCCAGCATTTT. This sequence encodes CASSEADNQPQHF.